This T cell receptor (beta chain) derives from a study of blood T cell repertoires in COVID-19. This table comes from immunoSEQ multiplex PCR, and its TCRdb copy is limited to in-frame clones, with some not included. The sample yields 210,000 or so clones, about nine tenths seen once. Germline CDR1 SGHRS, CDR2 YFSETQ. This CDR3 has 13 amino acids. V dropped 5 bases and J dropped 1 base, with 9 bases sitting between them. Residents of around 24 US areas, aged roughly 18 to 95 years, made up the participants. The sequenced material came from PBMCs or T cells enriched from blood (not recorded which). The V gene is TRBV5-1, the J gene TRBJ1-2; possible D gene TRBD1, 6 bases. This sequence was found in a woman aged 45-65 years in a cohort exposed to, infected with or recovered from COVID-19 (not recorded which). The CDR3 protein is CASRTGFNYGYTF. The DNA of the CDR3 is TGCGCCAGCAGAACAGGGTTTAACTATGGCTACACCTTC.